One sample yielded the 15 T cell receptor beta chains listed below, sequenced in a study of OX40 agonist ivuxolimab in advanced cancers. The data were produced by immunoSEQ multiplex PCR, yet TCRdb's version contains in-frame clones alone and is incomplete. The top ten hold roughly 2.2% of the sample, which has tens of thousands of clones, roughly 85% seen once. This specimen was CD4+ or CD8+ T cells sorted from blood, taken in a trial of the OX40 agonist ivuxolimab. These receptors came from an adult with an advanced solid tumor such as melanoma, head and neck, liver or kidney cancer.

The chain carries TRBV6-6 and TRBJ2-1; D is undetermined. Germline V CDR1 and CDR2: MNHNY, SVGAGI (reference sequence). This CDR3 region has 14 residues. V was pared by 2 bases and J by 3 bases, with 8 bases between. The CDR3: CASSYGPLYNEQFF. Here the CDR3 DNA reads TGTGCCAGCAGTTACGGGCCTCTCTACAATGAGCAGTTCTTC.

The chain combines TRBV7-2 with TRBJ1-6; TRBD1 might be the D (6 bases). The germline V and J ends were trimmed by 2 bases and 6 bases, with 8 bases remaining between them. The CDR3 has 14 amino acids. Germline V CDR1 and CDR2: SGHTA, FQGNSA. Here the CDR3 DNA reads TGTGCCAGCAGCTTAAAGGGGGGTAATTCACCCCTCCACTTT. Encoded protein: CASSLKGGNSPLHF.

The rearrangement joins TRBV2 to TRBJ2-1; D may be TRBD2 (5 bases). V dropped 8 bases and J dropped 2 bases, with 16 bases sitting between them. The CDR3 covers 15 residues. Germline loops: CDR1 SNHLY, CDR2 FYNNEI. The CDR3 spells CASLAGVLAYNEQFF. The DNA for the CDR3 is TGTGCCAGCCTCGCCGGGGTTTTGGCCTACAATGAGCAGTTCTTC.

With respect to this clone: This CDR3 fails to terminate in the conserved phenylalanine or tryptophan, so it likely reflects a read error. It is unclear where the CDR3 begins or ends on the DNA, so no DNA is shown, and the CDR3 is as TCRdb lists it. The chain combines TRBV5-4 with TRBJ2-7; the table's D call of TRBD1 was not tested on the DNA. Germline CDR1 SGHNT, CDR2 YYREEE (reference sequence). The CDR3 spans 9 amino acids, including both terminal residues. The CDR3 sequence: CASSQGAGG.

The chain carries TRBV19 and TRBJ1-2; D may be TRBD1 (5 bases). This CDR3 comprises 17 residues. Germline lookup yields CDR1 LNHDA and CDR2 SQIVND (reference sequence). V lost 5 bases to trimming and J lost 6 bases, with 25 bases between them. In DNA form, the CDR3 reads TGTGCCAGTAGTCCCGGACGGGGGAATAGTGGAATTCATGGCTACACCTTC. Translation: CASSPGRGNSGIHGYTF. Full variable domain (missing parts from reference TRBV19 and TRBJ1-2): DGGITQSPKYLFRKEGQNVTLSCEQNLNHDAMYWYRQDPGQGLRLIYYSQIVNDFQKGDIAEGYSVSREKKESFPLTVTSAQKNPTAFYLCASSPGRGNSGIHGYTFGSGTRLTVV.

This clone was counted a few times. J is TRBJ1-2 and V is TRBV6-5, with 11 bases matching TRBD1. The CDR3 runs to 14 residues. From germline, CDR1 is MNHEY and CDR2 SVGAGI. After removal of 6 bases from V and 4 bases from J, the junction contained 4 bases not matched to a gene. This CDR3 reads CASRRTGGAYGYTF. CDR3 nucleotide sequence: TGTGCCAGCAGGCGGACAGGGGGCGCCTATGGCTACACCTTC.

The rearrangement links TRBV15 to TRBJ2-5, with 9 bases lining up with TRBD2. The CDR3 has 16 amino acids. Germline V gives CDR1 LNHNV, CDR2 YYDKDF (reference sequence). V dropped 1 base and J dropped 5; count of bases not matched to a gene: 8. The CDR3 sequence is CATSRGLAARGETQYF. CDR3 nucleotides: TGTGCCACCAGCAGAGGACTAGCGGCAAGGGGGGAGACCCAGTACTTC.

The rearrangement joins TRBV5-6 to TRBJ2-4; D is possibly TRBD1 (5 bases). V lost 3 bases, J lost 9 bases, and 16 bases lay in between. The CDR3 is made up of 14 amino acids. Germline-derived CDR1 and CDR2 are SGHDT and YYEEEE. The chain's CDR3 is CASSSYHTTGIQYF. DNA for the CDR3: TGTGCCAGCAGCTCTTACCACACTACAGGCATTCAGTACTTC.

The chain recombines TRBV19 with TRBJ1-1; 9 positions match TRBD1. Trimming removed 7 bases from V and 4 bases from J; junction bases left unmatched: 10. This CDR3 has 15 amino acids. Germline CDR1 is LNHDA and CDR2 is SQIVND (reference sequence). The CDR3: CASKTGGASTTEAFF. The CDR3 DNA reads TGTGCCAGTAAAACAGGGGGCGCATCTACCACTGAAGCTTTCTTT.

The chain links TRBV2 to TRBJ2-3, with D possibly being TRBD2 (6 bases). Germline CDR1 and CDR2: SNHLY and FYNNEI. The V end lost 5 bases, the J end lost 3 bases, and 12 bases lay between the germline ends. CDR3 size: 14 residues. In DNA, the CDR3 is TGTGCCAGCAGTCGGGACTTAGCTACAGATACGCAGTATTTT. This encodes CASSRDLATDTQYF.

CDR3 nucleotide sequence: TGTGCCAGCAGCTCATCTGGACAGGTTCGCAATCAGCCCCAGCATTTT. Protein sequence: CASSSSGQVRNQPQHF. The chain joins TRBV5-6 to TRBJ1-5, with 7 bases identical to TRBD1. The junction had 8 bases not matched to a gene; V was cut back by 3 bases and J by 2 bases. CDR3 size: 16 residues. In germline, CDR1 is SGHDT, CDR2 YYEEEE.

This chain links TRBV7-8 with TRBJ1-2; D remains ambiguous. V was pared by 1 base and J by 1 base, with 4 bases between. The V gene's germline CDR1 is SGHVS and CDR2 FQNEAQ. The CDR3 sequence is 13 residues long. The CDR3 DNA reads as TGTGCCAGCAGCTTAGGGAATAACTATGGCTACACCTTC. This translates into CASSLGNNYGYTF. The complete variable domain, with remaining parts taken from reference TRBV7-8 and TRBJ1-2, reads GAGVSQSPRYKVAKRGQDVALRCDPISGHVSLFWYQQALGQGPEFLTYFQNEAQLDKSGLPSDRFFAERPEGSVSTLKIQRTQQEDSAVYLCASSLGNNYGYTFGSGTRLTVV.

The J gene is TRBJ1-5, the V gene TRBV1. TRBV1 counts as a pseudogene. The CDR3 consists of 17 residues. The CDR3 bases are TGCACCAGCAGCCAAGATCTTGGGGGATATAGCAATCAGCCCCAGCATTTT. Protein: CTSSQDLGGYSNQPQHF.

V gene TRBV30 combines with J gene TRBJ2-7; the match to TRBD1 covers 9 bases. CDR3 length: 15 amino acids. Germline assignment: CDR1 GTSNPN and CDR2 SVGIG (reference sequence). The V and J ends lost 3 bases and 4 bases, in that order; junction bases with no gene match: 10. CDR3 nucleotide sequence: TGTGCCTGGAGCGAGAGGGACAGGGTTTTTTACGAGCAGTACTTC. Amino acid sequence: CAWSERDRVFYEQYF. The full variable domain, completed using reference TRBV30 and TRBJ2-7, is SQTIHQWPATLVQPVGSPLSLECTVEGTSNPNLYWYRQAAGRGLQLLFYSVGIGQISSEVPQNLSASRPQDRQFILSSKKLLLSDSGFYLCAWSERDRVFYEQYFGPGTRLTVT.

The chain recombines TRBV2 with TRBJ2-1; TRBD2 matches at 7 bases. Germline-derived CDR1 and CDR2 are SNHLY and FYNNEI. V was clipped by 7 bases and J by 7 bases; unmatched bases: 13. This CDR3 has 15 residues. This CDR3 reads CASTRRGLFINEQFF. DNA of the CDR3: TGTGCCAGCACCCGCCGGGGACTATTTATAAATGAGCAGTTCTTC.